A selection of T cell receptor beta chains follows, all from one sample in a study of coeliac disease. Profiling relied on immunoSEQ multiplex PCR, and the TCRdb table lists in-frame clones only, not all of them. The data show a few thousand clones, around 79% seen once. Sequenced material: lymphocytes from the gut lamina propria. These TCRs come from a human donor without celiac disease. Both conserved end residues are part of each CDR3. The D gene is left open where the match is weak. Clone size, where shown, is once, few, many, or a class for clones that have expanded.

v_gene: TRBV7-9; abundance: .; len: 16; j_gene: TRBJ2-3; d_gene: TRBD1; CDR3aa: CASSFDRDPYTDTQYF; CDR3nt: TGTGCCAGCAGCTTCGACAGGGACCCCTACACAGATACGCAGTATTTT
v_gene: TRBV11-2; abundance: .; len: 13; j_gene: TRBJ2-2; d_gene: .; CDR3aa: CASSFVEDGELFF; CDR3nt: TGTGCCAGCAGCTTCGTAGAGGACGGGGAGCTGTTTTTT
v_gene: TRBV30; abundance: .; len: 12; j_gene: TRBJ2-3; d_gene: .; CDR3aa: CAWTGGTDTQYF; CDR3nt: TGTGCCTGGACAGGGGGCACAGATACGCAGTATTTT
v_gene: TRBV5-4; abundance: once; len: 15; j_gene: TRBJ2-3; d_gene: TRBD2; CDR3aa: CASRLAGELTDTQYF; CDR3nt: TGTGCCAGTCGCTTAGCGGGGGAACTCACAGATACGCAGTATTTT
v_gene: TRBV7-8; abundance: .; len: 14; j_gene: TRBJ2-7; d_gene: .; CDR3aa: CASNPRSFSYEQYF; CDR3nt: TGTGCCAGCAACCCTCGGTCGTTCTCCTACGAGCAGTACTTC
v_gene: TRBV5-1; abundance: .; len: 13; j_gene: TRBJ2-5; d_gene: TRBD2; CDR3aa: CASSTGTSRTQYF; CDR3nt: TGCGCCAGCAGCACTGGGACTAGTCGGACCCAGTACTTC
v_gene: TRBV19; abundance: .; len: 13; j_gene: TRBJ2-7; d_gene: .; CDR3aa: CASSIGSSYEQYF; CDR3nt: TGTGCCAGTAGTATCGGGTCCTCCTACGAGCAGTACTTC
v_gene: TRBV5-8; abundance: .; len: 17; j_gene: TRBJ2-7; d_gene: TRBD2; CDR3aa: CASSLFVASGRAYEQYF; CDR3nt: TGTGCCAGCAGCTTGTTCGTTGCTAGCGGGAGGGCCTACGAGCAGTACTTC
v_gene: TRBV4-1; abundance: once; len: 15; j_gene: TRBJ2-1; d_gene: TRBD2; CDR3aa: CASSSDGTSFDEQFF; CDR3nt: TGCGCCAGCAGCTCCGACGGGACTAGCTTCGATGAGCAGTTCTTC
v_gene: TRBV5-3; abundance: .; len: 14; j_gene: TRBJ2-4; d_gene: .; CDR3aa: CARSFTSVANIQYF; CDR3nt: TGTGCCAGAAGTTTTACCTCCGTTGCGAACATTCAGTACTTC
v_gene: TRBV6-1; abundance: few; len: 13; j_gene: TRBJ1-1; d_gene: TRBD1; CDR3aa: CASSARGLGGAFF; CDR3nt: TGTGCCAGCAGTGCCAGGGGGCTGGGGGGAGCTTTCTTT
v_gene: TRBV29-1; abundance: .; len: 15; j_gene: TRBJ2-2; d_gene: .; CDR3aa: CSVGPRDTRIGELFF; CDR3nt: TGCAGCGTTGGGCCCCGGGACACCCGGATCGGGGAGCTGTTTTTT
v_gene: TRBV27; abundance: .; len: 13; j_gene: TRBJ1-2; d_gene: .; CDR3aa: CASSLGQNYGYTF; CDR3nt: TGTGCCAGCAGTTTGGGCCAAAACTATGGCTACACCTTC
v_gene: TRBV6-1; abundance: .; len: 14; j_gene: TRBJ1-2; d_gene: TRBD1; CDR3aa: CASSLRDRASGYTF; CDR3nt: TGTGCCAGCAGTTTACGGGACAGGGCCTCTGGCTACACCTTC
v_gene: TRBV7-2; abundance: .; len: 16; j_gene: TRBJ2-5; d_gene: .; CDR3aa: CASSLEGGIWGETQYF; CDR3nt: TGTGCCAGCAGCTTAGAGGGCGGGATCTGGGGGGAGACCCAGTACTTC
v_gene: TRBV19; abundance: .; len: 12; j_gene: TRBJ1-1; d_gene: .; CDR3aa: CASRTGNTEAFF; CDR3nt: TGTGCCAGTAGGACAGGGAACACTGAAGCTTTCTTT
v_gene: TRBV5-1; abundance: few; len: 14; j_gene: TRBJ1-2; d_gene: .; CDR3aa: CASSFWAGNYGYTF; CDR3nt: TGCGCCAGCAGCTTCTGGGCAGGCAACTATGGCTACACCTTC
v_gene: TRBV27; abundance: .; len: 14; j_gene: TRBJ1-2; d_gene: .; CDR3aa: CASSSGYSNYGYTF; CDR3nt: TGTGCCAGCAGTTCAGGGTACAGTAACTATGGCTACACCTTC
v_gene: TRBV2; abundance: .; len: 14; j_gene: TRBJ1-1; d_gene: TRBD1; CDR3aa: CASSGGDSGTEAFF; CDR3nt: TGTGCCAGCAGTGGTGGGGACAGCGGGACTGAAGCTTTCTTT
v_gene: TRBV2; abundance: once; len: 16; j_gene: TRBJ2-1; d_gene: TRBD2; CDR3aa: CASSEMRLAGDNEQFF; CDR3nt: TGTGCCAGCAGTGAAATGCGACTAGCGGGAGACAATGAGCAGTTCTTC
v_gene: TRBV25-1; abundance: .; len: 16; j_gene: TRBJ2-1; d_gene: TRBD2; CDR3aa: CASSEHRLAGDNEQFF; CDR3nt: TGTGCCAGCAGTGAACACCGACTAGCGGGGGACAATGAGCAGTTCTTC
v_gene: TRBV11-2; abundance: .; len: 13; j_gene: TRBJ1-1; d_gene: .; CDR3aa: CATRGGADTEAFF; CDR3nt: TGTGCCACCCGGGGGGGGGCGGACACTGAAGCTTTCTTT
v_gene: TRBV6-1; abundance: .; len: 14; j_gene: TRBJ2-7; d_gene: TRBD2; CDR3aa: CASSRPAGGREQYF; CDR3nt: TGTGCCAGCAGTAGGCCAGCGGGAGGGCGAGAGCAGTACTTC
v_gene: TRBV5-8; abundance: .; len: 14; j_gene: TRBJ2-4; d_gene: .; CDR3aa: CASSLARSLNIQYF; CDR3nt: TGTGCCAGCAGCTTGGCGCGGAGTCTGAACATTCAGTACTTC
v_gene: TRBV4-3; abundance: .; len: 17; j_gene: TRBJ1-5; d_gene: .; CDR3aa: CASSQDGGGGEDQPQHF; CDR3nt: TGCGCCAGCAGCCAAGATGGCGGGGGGGGTGAGGATCAGCCCCAGCATTTT
v_gene: TRBV6-1; abundance: few; len: 13; j_gene: TRBJ1-2; d_gene: .; CDR3aa: CASSESGEVGYTF; CDR3nt: TGTGCCAGCAGTGAATCGGGGGAAGTTGGCTACACCTTC
v_gene: TRBV16; abundance: .; len: 15; j_gene: TRBJ1-6; d_gene: .; CDR3aa: CASSQFPGDNSPLHF; CDR3nt: TGTGCCAGCAGCCAATTTCCGGGGGATAATTCACCCCTCCACTTT
v_gene: TRBV5-1; abundance: .; len: 13; j_gene: TRBJ1-2; d_gene: .; CDR3aa: CASSYGTTYGYTF; CDR3nt: TGCGCCAGCAGCTATGGGACAACCTATGGCTACACCTTC
v_gene: TRBV13; abundance: .; len: 16; j_gene: TRBJ2-7; d_gene: TRBD2; CDR3aa: CASSLASLAGGEEQYF; CDR3nt: TGTGCCAGCAGCTTAGCATCTCTAGCGGGAGGAGAAGAGCAGTACTTC
v_gene: TRBV27; abundance: once; len: 16; j_gene: TRBJ1-1; d_gene: .; CDR3aa: CASSTLQGLGYTEAFF; CDR3nt: TGTGCCAGCAGTACCCTACAGGGCCTCGGTTACACTGAAGCTTTCTTT
v_gene: TRBV7-2; abundance: few; len: 14; j_gene: TRBJ2-7; d_gene: TRBD2; CDR3aa: CASSLGTSGGEQYF; CDR3nt: TGTGCCAGCAGCTTAGGGACTAGCGGGGGCGAGCAGTACTTC
v_gene: TRBV6-5; abundance: .; len: 11; j_gene: TRBJ1-1; d_gene: .; CDR3aa: CASSWGAEAFF; CDR3nt: TGTGCCAGCAGTTGGGGCGCTGAAGCTTTCTTT
v_gene: TRBV6-5; abundance: .; len: 14; j_gene: TRBJ2-4; d_gene: .; CDR3aa: CASSEQGSQNIQYF; CDR3nt: TGTGCCAGCAGCGAACAGGGATCCCAAAACATTCAGTACTTC
v_gene: TRBV4-3; abundance: .; len: 14; j_gene: TRBJ1-6; d_gene: .; CDR3aa: CASSQESQYSPLHF; CDR3nt: TGCGCCAGCAGCCAAGAGTCACAGTATTCACCCCTCCACTTT
v_gene: TRBV27; abundance: few; len: 12; j_gene: TRBJ2-7; d_gene: .; CDR3aa: CASRDSSYEQYF; CDR3nt: TGTGCCAGCAGGGACAGCTCCTACGAGCAGTACTTC
v_gene: TRBV5-6; abundance: .; len: 16; j_gene: TRBJ2-7; d_gene: TRBD2; CDR3aa: CASSSEAGPSSYEQYF; CDR3nt: TGTGCCAGCAGCTCCGAAGCGGGACCTAGCTCCTACGAGCAGTACTTC
v_gene: TRBV2; abundance: .; len: 14; j_gene: TRBJ1-5; d_gene: TRBD1; CDR3aa: CASRDRSNNQPQHF; CDR3nt: TGTGCCAGCAGGGACAGGAGTAACAATCAGCCCCAGCATTTT
v_gene: TRBV29-1; abundance: .; len: 15; j_gene: TRBJ2-7; d_gene: TRBD1; CDR3aa: CSASEDRGPPYEQYF; CDR3nt: TGCAGCGCATCAGAGGACAGGGGCCCCCCCTACGAGCAGTACTTC
v_gene: TRBV10-3; abundance: once; len: 15; j_gene: TRBJ2-5; d_gene: TRBD2; CDR3aa: CATRGLAGAEQTQYF; CDR3nt: TGTGCCACCCGAGGACTAGCGGGGGCGGAGCAGACCCAGTACTTC
v_gene: TRBV18; abundance: .; len: 13; j_gene: TRBJ2-7; d_gene: .; CDR3aa: CASSPAGDYEQYF; CDR3nt: TGTGCCAGCTCACCGGCAGGGGACTACGAGCAGTACTTC
v_gene: TRBV2; abundance: .; len: 15; j_gene: TRBJ2-5; d_gene: .; CDR3aa: CASLSPFSLEETQYF; CDR3nt: TGTGCCAGCCTGTCCCCGTTCAGTTTGGAAGAGACCCAGTACTTC
v_gene: TRBV2; abundance: .; len: 16; j_gene: TRBJ1-5; d_gene: .; CDR3aa: CASSERSGGGNQPQHF; CDR3nt: TGTGCCAGCAGTGAACGGTCCGGGGGGGGTAATCAGCCCCAGCATTTT
v_gene: TRBV4-1; abundance: .; len: 15; j_gene: TRBJ1-1; d_gene: .; CDR3aa: CASSPTQGTNTEAFF; CDR3nt: TGCGCCAGCAGCCCCACCCAGGGGACCAACACTGAAGCTTTCTTT
v_gene: TRBV23-1; abundance: .; len: 16; j_gene: TRBJ1-2; d_gene: .; CDR3aa: CASSPKGKHGTDGYTF; CDR3nt: TGCGCCAGCAGTCCCAAGGGGAAGCATGGTACGGATGGCTACACCTTC
v_gene: TRBV5-1; abundance: few; len: 13; j_gene: TRBJ2-2; d_gene: .; CDR3aa: CASSFQGTGELFF; CDR3nt: TGCGCCAGCAGCTTCCAGGGAACCGGGGAGCTGTTTTTT
v_gene: TRBV7-6; abundance: once; len: 13; j_gene: TRBJ2-5; d_gene: TRBD2; CDR3aa: CASSRSGAETQYF; CDR3nt: TGTGCCAGCAGCCGAAGCGGGGCGGAGACCCAGTACTTC
v_gene: TRBV5-4; abundance: .; len: 15; j_gene: TRBJ1-2; d_gene: .; CDR3aa: CASSFLPGKTYGYTF; CDR3nt: TGTGCCAGCTCCTTTCTACCAGGAAAGACCTATGGCTACACCTTC
v_gene: TRBV4-1; abundance: once; len: 16; j_gene: TRBJ1-1; d_gene: TRBD1; CDR3aa: CASSPETGGYGTEAFF; CDR3nt: TGCGCCAGCAGCCCTGAGACAGGGGGGTATGGCACTGAAGCTTTCTTT
v_gene: TRBV6-1; abundance: .; len: 14; j_gene: TRBJ2-1; d_gene: TRBD2; CDR3aa: CATQTVLAGDEQFF; CDR3nt: TGTGCCACACAAACGGTACTAGCGGGAGATGAGCAGTTCTTC
v_gene: TRBV19; abundance: once; len: 18; j_gene: TRBJ2-2; d_gene: TRBD1; CDR3aa: CASSRLDRGASNTGELFF; CDR3nt: TGTGCCAGTAGCCGACTAGACAGGGGCGCCTCCAACACCGGGGAGCTGTTTTTT
v_gene: TRBV4-1; abundance: .; len: 16; j_gene: TRBJ2-1; d_gene: TRBD1; CDR3aa: CASSQLGTGGHNEQFF; CDR3nt: TGCGCCAGCAGCCAATTGGGGACAGGGGGCCACAATGAGCAGTTCTTC
v_gene: TRBV27; abundance: few; len: 13; j_gene: TRBJ2-7; d_gene: .; CDR3aa: CASSRIGTYEQYF; CDR3nt: TGTGCCAGCAGTCGAATCGGGACCTACGAGCAGTACTTC
v_gene: TRBV15; abundance: .; len: 15; j_gene: TRBJ2-7; d_gene: TRBD2; CDR3aa: CATSTASGDSYEQYF; CDR3nt: TGTGCCACCAGTACGGCTAGCGGCGACTCCTACGAGCAGTACTTC
v_gene: TRBV7-2; abundance: once; len: 17; j_gene: TRBJ1-1; d_gene: .; CDR3aa: CASSLAWGLGMNTEAFF; CDR3nt: TGTGCCAGCAGCTTAGCGTGGGGGCTTGGAATGAACACTGAAGCTTTCTTT
v_gene: TRBV30; abundance: .; len: 11; j_gene: TRBJ1-6; d_gene: .; CDR3aa: CAWGLNSPLHF; CDR3nt: TGTGCCTGGGGCCTGAATTCACCCCTCCACTTT